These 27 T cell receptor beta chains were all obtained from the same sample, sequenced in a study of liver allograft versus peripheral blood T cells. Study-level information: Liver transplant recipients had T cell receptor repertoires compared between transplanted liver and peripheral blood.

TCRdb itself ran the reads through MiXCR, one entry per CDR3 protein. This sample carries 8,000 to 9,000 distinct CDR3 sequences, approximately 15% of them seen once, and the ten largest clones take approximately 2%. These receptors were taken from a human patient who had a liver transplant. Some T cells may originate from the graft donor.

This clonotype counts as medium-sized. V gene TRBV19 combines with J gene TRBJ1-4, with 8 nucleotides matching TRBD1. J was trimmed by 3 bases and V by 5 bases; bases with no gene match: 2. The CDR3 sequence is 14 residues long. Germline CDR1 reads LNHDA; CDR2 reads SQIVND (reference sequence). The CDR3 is CASSSGQANEKLFF. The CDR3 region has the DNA TGTGCCAGTAGTTCGGGACAGGCTAATGAAAAACTGTTTTTT.

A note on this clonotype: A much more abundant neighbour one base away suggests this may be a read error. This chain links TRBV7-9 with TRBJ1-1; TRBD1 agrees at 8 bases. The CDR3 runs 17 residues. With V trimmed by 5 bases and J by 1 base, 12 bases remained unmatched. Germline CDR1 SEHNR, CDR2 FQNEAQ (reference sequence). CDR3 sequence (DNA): TGTGCCAGCAGCCACAACCTAGGGCAGGGGGCGAACACTGAAGCTTTCTTT. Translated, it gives CASSHNLGQGANTEAFF.

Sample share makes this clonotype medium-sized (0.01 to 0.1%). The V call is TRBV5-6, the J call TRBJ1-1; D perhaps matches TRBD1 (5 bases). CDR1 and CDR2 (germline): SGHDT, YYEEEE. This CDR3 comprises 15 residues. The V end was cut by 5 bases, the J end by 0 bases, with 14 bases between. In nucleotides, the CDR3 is TGTGCCAGCAGTGCGGGAAGGGGACTGAACACTGAAGCTTTCTTT. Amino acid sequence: CASSAGRGLNTEAFF.

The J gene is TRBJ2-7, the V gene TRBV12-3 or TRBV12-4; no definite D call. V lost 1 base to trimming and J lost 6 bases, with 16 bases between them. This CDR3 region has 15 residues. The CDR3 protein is CASSLVSSPVGEQYF. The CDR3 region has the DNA TGTGCCAGCAGTTTAGTCTCTAGTCCCGTTGGCGAGCAGTACTTC.

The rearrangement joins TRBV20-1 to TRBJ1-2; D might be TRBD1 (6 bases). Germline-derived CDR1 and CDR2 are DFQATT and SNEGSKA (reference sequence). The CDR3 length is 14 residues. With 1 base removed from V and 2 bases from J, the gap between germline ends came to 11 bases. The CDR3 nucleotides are TGCAGTGCTAGAGGCGGGGGGCGAAACTATGGCTACACCTTC. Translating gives CSARGGGRNYGYTF.

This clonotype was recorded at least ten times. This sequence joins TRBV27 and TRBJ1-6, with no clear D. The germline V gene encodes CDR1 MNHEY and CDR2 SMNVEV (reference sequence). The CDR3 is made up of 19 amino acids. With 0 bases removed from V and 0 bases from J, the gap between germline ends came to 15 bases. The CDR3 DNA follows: TGTGCCAGCAGTTTATCGTTTGAGGTATACCGCTCCTATAATTCACCCCTCCACTTT. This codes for CASSLSFEVYRSYNSPLHF.

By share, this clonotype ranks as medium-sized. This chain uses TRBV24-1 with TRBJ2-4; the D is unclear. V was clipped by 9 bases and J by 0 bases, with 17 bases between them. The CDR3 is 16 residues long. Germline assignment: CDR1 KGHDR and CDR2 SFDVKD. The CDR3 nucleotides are TGTGCCACCTTGTCCCTTCCGGCTCTAGCCAAAAACATTCAGTACTTC. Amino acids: CATLSLPALAKNIQYF.

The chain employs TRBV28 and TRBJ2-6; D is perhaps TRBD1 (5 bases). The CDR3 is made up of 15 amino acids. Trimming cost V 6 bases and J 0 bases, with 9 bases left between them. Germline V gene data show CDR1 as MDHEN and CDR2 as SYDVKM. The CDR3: CASREGVSGANVLTF. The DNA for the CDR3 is TGTGCCAGCAGAGAAGGGGTCTCTGGGGCCAACGTCCTGACTTTC.

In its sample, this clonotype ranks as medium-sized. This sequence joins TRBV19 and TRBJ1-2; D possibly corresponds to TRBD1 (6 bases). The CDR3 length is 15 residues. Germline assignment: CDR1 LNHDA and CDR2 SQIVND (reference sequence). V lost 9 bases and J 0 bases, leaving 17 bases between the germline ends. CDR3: CASQTQGNTNYGYTF. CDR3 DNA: TGTGCCAGCCAAACACAGGGAAACACTAACTATGGCTACACCTTC.

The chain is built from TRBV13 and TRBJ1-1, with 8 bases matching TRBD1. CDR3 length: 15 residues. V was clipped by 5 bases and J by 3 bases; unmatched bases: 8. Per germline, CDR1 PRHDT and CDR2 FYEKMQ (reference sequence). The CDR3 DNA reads TGTGCCAGCAGCCTCGACAGGGGCAAAGACACTGAAGCTTTCTTT. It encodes CASSLDRGKDTEAFF.

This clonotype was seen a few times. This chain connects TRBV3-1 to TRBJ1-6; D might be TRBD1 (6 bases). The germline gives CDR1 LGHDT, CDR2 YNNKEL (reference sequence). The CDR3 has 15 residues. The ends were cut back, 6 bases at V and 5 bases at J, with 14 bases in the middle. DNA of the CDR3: TGTGCCAGCAGTCGACCGGGGGCGGATAATTCACCCCTCCACTTT. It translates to CASSRPGADNSPLHF.

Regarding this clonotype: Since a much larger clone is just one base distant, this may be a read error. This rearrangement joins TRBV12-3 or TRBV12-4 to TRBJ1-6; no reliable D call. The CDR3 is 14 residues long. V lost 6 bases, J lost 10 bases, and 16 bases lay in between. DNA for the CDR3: TGTGCCAGCAGCCTACTGACAATCGGCTCACCCCTCCACTTT. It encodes CASSLLTIGSPLHF.

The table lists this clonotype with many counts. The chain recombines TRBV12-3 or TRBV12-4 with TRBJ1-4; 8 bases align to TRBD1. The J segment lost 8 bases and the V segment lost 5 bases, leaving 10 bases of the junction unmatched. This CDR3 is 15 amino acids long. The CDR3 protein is CASSPGQARGEKLFF. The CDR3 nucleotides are TGTGCCAGCAGTCCGGGACAGGCTCGGGGGGAAAAACTGTTTTTT.

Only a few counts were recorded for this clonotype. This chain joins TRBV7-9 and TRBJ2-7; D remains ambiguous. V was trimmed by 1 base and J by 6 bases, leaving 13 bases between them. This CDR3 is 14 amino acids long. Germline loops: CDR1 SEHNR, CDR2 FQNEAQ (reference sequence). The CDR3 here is CASSLDVVRLEQYF. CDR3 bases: TGTGCCAGCAGCTTAGACGTTGTGCGCCTCGAGCAGTACTTC.

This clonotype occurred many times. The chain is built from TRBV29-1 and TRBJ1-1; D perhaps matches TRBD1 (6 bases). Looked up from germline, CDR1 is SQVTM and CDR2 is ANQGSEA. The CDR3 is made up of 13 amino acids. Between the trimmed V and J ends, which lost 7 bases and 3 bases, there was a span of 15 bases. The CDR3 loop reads CSARGAVHTEAFF. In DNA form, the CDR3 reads TGCAGCGCCCGGGGGGCAGTTCACACTGAAGCTTTCTTT.

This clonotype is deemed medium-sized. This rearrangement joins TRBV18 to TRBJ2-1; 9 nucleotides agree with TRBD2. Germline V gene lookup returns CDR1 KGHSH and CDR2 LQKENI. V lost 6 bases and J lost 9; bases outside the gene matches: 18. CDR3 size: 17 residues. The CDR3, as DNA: TGTGCCAGCTCCCCCAATCCAGCGGGGGGCCCGTTAGGTGAGCAGTTCTTC. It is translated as CASSPNPAGGPLGEQFF.

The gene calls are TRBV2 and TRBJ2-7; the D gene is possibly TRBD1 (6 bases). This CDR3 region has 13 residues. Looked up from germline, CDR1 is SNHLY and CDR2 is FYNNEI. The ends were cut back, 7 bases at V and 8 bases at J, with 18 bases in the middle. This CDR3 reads CASTSNRDGKQYF. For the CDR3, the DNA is TGTGCCAGCACCTCTAACAGGGACGGAAAGCAGTACTTC. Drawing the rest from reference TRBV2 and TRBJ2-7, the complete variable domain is EPEVTQTPSHQVTQMGQEVILRCVPISNHLYFYWYRQILGQKVEFLVSFYNNEISEKSEIFDDQFSVERPDGSNFTLKIRSTKLEDSAMYFCASTSNRDGKQYFGPGTRLTVT.

The CDR3 sequence: CSAPPGTGLKDTQYF. Here the CDR3 DNA reads TGCAGTGCCCCACCCGGGACAGGGCTTAAAGATACGCAGTATTTT. The rearrangement links TRBV20-1 to TRBJ2-3; TRBD1 matches 9 bases. This CDR3 contains 15 residues. V lost 6 bases, J lost 5 bases, and 12 bases stayed unmatched. Germline CDR1 reads DFQATT; CDR2 reads SNEGSKA (reference sequence).

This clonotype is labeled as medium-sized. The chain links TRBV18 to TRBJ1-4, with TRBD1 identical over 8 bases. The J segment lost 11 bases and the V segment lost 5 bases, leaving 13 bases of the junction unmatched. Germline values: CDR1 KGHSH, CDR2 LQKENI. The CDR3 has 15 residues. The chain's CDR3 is CASSSDRGEAKKLFF. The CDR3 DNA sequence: TGTGCCAGCTCATCCGACAGGGGTGAGGCTAAGAAACTGTTTTTT. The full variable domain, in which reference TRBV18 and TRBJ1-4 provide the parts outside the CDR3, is NAGVMQNPRHLVRRRGQEARLRCSPMKGHSHVYWYRQLPEEGLKFMVYLQKENIIDESGMPKERFSAEFPKEGPSILRIQQVVRGDSAAYFCASSSDRGEAKKLFFGSGTQLSVL.

The CDR3 nucleotides are TGTGCCAGCAGCTTAACAGGGGAAGCCTACGAGCAGTACTTC. Translation: CASSLTGEAYEQYF. The chain has TRBV7-9 and TRBJ2-7; 7 bases match TRBD1. V trimming: 2 bases; J trimming: 2 bases; junction bases outside the gene matches: 3. Germline V gene data show CDR1 as SEHNR and CDR2 as FQNEAQ (reference sequence). The CDR3 contains 14 residues.

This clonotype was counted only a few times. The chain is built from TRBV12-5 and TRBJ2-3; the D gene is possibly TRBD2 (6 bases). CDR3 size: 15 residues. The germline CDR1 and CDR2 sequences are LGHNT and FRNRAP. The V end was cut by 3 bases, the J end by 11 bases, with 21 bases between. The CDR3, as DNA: TGTGCTAGTGGTTTCACTAGCCCCACCCCTCCCAGGCAGTATTTT. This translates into CASGFTSPTPPRQYF.

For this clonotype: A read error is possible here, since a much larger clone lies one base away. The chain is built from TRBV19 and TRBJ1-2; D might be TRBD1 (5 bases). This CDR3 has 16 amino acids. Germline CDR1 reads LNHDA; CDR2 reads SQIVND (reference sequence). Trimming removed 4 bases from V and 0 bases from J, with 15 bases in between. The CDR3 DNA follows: TGTGCCAGTAGTAAAGTGACAGACCAAGCTAACTATGGCTACACCTTC. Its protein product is CASSKVTDQANYGYTF.

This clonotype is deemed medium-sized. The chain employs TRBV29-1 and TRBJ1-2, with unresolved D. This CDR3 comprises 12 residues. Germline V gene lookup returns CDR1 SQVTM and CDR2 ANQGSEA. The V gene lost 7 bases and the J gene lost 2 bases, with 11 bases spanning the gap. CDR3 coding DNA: TGCAGCGGGGTGGCGCCGAACTATGGCTACACCTTC. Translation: CSGVAPNYGYTF.

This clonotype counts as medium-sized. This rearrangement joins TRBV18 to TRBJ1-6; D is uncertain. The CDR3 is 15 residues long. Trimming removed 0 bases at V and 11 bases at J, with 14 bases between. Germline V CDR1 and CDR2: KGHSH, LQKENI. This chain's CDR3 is CASSPPGAQNTPLHF. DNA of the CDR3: TGTGCCAGCTCACCACCGGGAGCGCAGAATACACCCCTCCACTTT.

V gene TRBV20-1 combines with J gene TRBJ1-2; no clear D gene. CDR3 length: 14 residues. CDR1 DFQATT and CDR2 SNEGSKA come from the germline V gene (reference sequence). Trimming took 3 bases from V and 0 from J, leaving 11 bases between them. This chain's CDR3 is CSARRRSANYGYTF. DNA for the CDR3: TGCAGTGCTAGGCGCAGGTCGGCTAACTATGGCTACACCTTC.

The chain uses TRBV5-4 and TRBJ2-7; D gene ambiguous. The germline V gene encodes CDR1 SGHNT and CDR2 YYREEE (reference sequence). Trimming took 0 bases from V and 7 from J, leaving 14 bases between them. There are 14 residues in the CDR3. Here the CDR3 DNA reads TGTGCCAGCAGCTTGGCGGGCAGGTTGAGTGAGCAGTACTTC. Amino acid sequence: CASSLAGRLSEQYF.

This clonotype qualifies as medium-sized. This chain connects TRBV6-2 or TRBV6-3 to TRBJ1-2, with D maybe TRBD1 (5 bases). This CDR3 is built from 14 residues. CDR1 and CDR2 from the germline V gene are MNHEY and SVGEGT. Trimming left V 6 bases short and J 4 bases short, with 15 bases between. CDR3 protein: CASSPGRLSYGYTF. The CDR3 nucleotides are TGTGCCAGCAGCCCGGGACGTCTAAGCTATGGCTACACCTTC.